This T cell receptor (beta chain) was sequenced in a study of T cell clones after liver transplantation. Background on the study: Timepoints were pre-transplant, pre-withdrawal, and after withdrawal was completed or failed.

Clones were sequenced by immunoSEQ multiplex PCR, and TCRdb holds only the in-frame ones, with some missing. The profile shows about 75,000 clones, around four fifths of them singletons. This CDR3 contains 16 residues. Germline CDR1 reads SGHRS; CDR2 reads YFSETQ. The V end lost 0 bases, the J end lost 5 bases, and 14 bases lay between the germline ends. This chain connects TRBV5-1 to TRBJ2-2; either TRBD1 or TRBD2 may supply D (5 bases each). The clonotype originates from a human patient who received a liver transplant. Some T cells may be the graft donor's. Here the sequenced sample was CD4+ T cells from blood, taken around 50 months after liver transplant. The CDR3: CASSLATGRGTGELFF. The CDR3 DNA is TGCGCCAGCAGCTTGGCCACAGGACGGGGAACCGGGGAGCTGTTTTTT.